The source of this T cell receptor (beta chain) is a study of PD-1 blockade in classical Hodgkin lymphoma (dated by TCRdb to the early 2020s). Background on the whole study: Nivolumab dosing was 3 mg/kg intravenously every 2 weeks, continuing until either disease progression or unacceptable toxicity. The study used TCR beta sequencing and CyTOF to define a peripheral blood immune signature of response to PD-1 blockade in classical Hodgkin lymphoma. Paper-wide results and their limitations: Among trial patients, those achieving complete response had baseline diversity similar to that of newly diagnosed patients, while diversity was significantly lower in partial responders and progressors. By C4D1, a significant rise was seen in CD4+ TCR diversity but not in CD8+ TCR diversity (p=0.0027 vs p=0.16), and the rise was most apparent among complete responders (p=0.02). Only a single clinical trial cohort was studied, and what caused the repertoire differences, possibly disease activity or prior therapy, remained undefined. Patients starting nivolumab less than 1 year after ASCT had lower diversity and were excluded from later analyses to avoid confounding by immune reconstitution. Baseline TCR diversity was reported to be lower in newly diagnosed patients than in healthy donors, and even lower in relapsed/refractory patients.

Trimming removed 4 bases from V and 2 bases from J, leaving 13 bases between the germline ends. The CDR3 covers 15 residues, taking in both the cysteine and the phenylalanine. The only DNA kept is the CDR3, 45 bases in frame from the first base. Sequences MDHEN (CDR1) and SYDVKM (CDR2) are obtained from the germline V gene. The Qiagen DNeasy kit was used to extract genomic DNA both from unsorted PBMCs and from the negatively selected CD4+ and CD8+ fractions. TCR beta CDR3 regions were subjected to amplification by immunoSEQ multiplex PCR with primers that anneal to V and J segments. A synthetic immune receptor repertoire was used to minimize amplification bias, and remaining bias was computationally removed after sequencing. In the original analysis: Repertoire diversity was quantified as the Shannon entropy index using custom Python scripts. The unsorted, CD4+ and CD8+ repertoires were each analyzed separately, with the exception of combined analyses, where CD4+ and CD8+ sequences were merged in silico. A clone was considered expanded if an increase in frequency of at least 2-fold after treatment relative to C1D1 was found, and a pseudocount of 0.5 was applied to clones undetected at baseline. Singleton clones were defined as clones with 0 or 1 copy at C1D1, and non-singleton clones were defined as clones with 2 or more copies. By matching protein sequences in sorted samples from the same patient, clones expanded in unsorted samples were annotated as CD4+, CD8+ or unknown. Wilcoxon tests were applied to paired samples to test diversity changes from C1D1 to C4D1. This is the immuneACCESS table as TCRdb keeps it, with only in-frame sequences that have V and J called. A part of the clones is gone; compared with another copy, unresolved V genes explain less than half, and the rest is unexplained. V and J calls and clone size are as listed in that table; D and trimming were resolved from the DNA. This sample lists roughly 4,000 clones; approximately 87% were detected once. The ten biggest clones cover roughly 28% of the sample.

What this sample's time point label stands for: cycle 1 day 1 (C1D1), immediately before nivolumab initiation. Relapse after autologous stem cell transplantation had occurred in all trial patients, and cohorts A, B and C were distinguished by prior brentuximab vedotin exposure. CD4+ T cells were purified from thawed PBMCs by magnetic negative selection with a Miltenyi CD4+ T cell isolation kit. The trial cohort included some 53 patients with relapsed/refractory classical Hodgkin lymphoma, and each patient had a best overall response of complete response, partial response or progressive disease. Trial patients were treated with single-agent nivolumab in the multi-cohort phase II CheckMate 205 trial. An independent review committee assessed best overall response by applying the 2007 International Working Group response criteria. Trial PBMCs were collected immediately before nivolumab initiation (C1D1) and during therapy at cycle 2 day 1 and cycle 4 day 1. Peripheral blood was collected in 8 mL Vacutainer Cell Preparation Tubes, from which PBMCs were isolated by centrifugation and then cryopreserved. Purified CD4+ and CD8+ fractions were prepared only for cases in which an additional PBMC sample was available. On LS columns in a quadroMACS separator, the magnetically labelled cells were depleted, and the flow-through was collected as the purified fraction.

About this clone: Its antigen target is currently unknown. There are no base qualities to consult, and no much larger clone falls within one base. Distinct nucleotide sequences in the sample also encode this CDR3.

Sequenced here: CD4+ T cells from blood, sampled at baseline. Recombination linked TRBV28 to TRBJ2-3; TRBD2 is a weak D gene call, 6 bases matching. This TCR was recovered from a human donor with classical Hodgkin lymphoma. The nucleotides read TGTGCCAGCAGTTCCTCGGGACTGGTCACAGATACGCAGTATTTT. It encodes CASSSSGLVTDTQYF. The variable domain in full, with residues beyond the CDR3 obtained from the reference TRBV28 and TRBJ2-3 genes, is DVKVTQSSRYLVKRTGEKVFLECVQDMDHENMFWYRQDPGLGLRLIYFSYDVKMKEKGDIPEGYSVSREKKERFSLILESASTNQTSMYLCASSSSGLVTDTQYFGPGTRLTVL.